This T cell receptor beta chain was profiled in a study of regulatory T cells in long-lasting Graves disease. Turning to the study itself: Patients with new Graves' disease had used antithyroid drugs below 3 months. General observations from the study: Reduced TCR diversity was observed in persistent Graves' patients versus newly diagnosed patients.

iRepertoire HTBI primers and Arm-PCR of CDR3 regions built TCR beta libraries. TCRdb reprocessed the multiplex PCR reads with MiXCR, giving one entry per CDR3 protein. The sample records more than 400,000 distinct CDR3 sequences, roughly 17% being singletons. This clonotype was observed a handful of times. Its antigen remains unidentified. With 4 bases clipped from V and 1 base from J, the junction kept 5 bases outside the gene matches. CDR1 and CDR2 (germline): SGHAT, FQNNGV. CDR3 length: 16 amino acids. The time point: newly diagnosed GD, antithyroid drugs for less than 3 months. PBMC RNA served as the TCR library source. The data also belong to a second study, concerning T cells in Graves' hyperthyroidism and ophthalmopathy. That report notes: First-round RT-PCR with HTBI primers amplified the TCR CDR3 region. Most thyroid clonotypes that were expanded above 0.001 also turned up in blood.

The material sequenced was peripheral blood mononuclear cells (PBMCs), taken at new diagnosis, from a patient treated with antithyroid drugs. This clonotype originated in a middle-aged man with Graves disease. V and J are TRBV11-2 and TRBJ2-5, with 11 bases aligning to TRBD2. The CDR3 loop reads CASSSHSGRGQETQYF. CDR3 DNA: TGTGCCAGCAGCTCCCATAGCGGGAGGGGCCAAGAGACCCAGTACTTC.